This entry lists 20 T cell receptor beta chains sequenced from one sample in a study of blood T cells in healthy people across ages. A second PCR of about 7 to 11 cycles used a sample-barcoded 5' primer and a J-beta primer mix. One entry per CDR3 protein, called by TCRdb with MiXCR from the 5' RACE reads. This table holds around 1,000,000 distinct CDR3 sequences, less than 25% found once. This same sample was also taken into another study, of T cells of mothers and their children.

The sequencing sample was made of blood. The receptor set was obtained from a girl aged 2 to 10 in good health.

The genes are TRBV9 and TRBJ2-7, with TRBD2 identical over 9 bases. The assigned J gene may be wrong: the sequence end matches TRBJ2-5 better. The germline V gene has CDR1 SGDLS and CDR2 YYNGEE. This CDR3 region has 16 residues. The CDR3 DNA reads as TGTGCCAGCAGCGTAGGGGCGGGAGGGTACCAAGAGACCCAGTACTTC. As protein: CASSVGAGGYQETQYF.

The chain is built from TRBV6-1 and TRBJ2-7, with D perhaps being TRBD1 or TRBD2 (6 bases each). This CDR3 has 15 amino acids. V lost 3 bases to trimming and J lost 0 bases, with 12 bases between them. Germline CDR1 is MNHNS and CDR2 is SASEGT. CDR3 nucleotides: TGTGCCAGCAGTGATTCTCGGGGGCACTCCTACGAGCAGTACTTC. The encoded protein is CASSDSRGHSYEQYF.

The chain carries TRBV28 and TRBJ2-5; D might be TRBD2 (6 bases). The last part of the DNA fits TRBJ2-1 better; the J call may be wrong. The germline CDR1 and CDR2 sequences are MDHEN and SYDVKM. The CDR3 loop spans 12 amino acids. As DNA, the CDR3 is TGTGCCAGCAGTTTAGAGCTAGCGGAGCAGTTCTTC. It codes for CASSLELAEQFF.

The rearrangement links TRBV6-1 to TRBJ1-1; 7 bases are shared with TRBD1. J lost 4 bases, V lost 5 bases, and 7 bases had no gene match. The CDR3 length is 14 residues. Germline CDR1 reads MNHNS; CDR2 reads SASEGT. Written as DNA, the CDR3 is TGTGCCAGCAGTACGGGACAGTTCCCCACTGAAGCTTTCTTT. Its translation is CASSTGQFPTEAFF.

The V gene is TRBV21-1, the J gene TRBJ2-5; whether TRBD1, the table's D call, matches the DNA was not checked. TRBV21-1 is designated a pseudogene. The CDR3 is 16 amino acids. Written as DNA, the CDR3 is TGTGCCAGCAGCATAGAGACCGTCCCCTTACAAGAGACCCAGTACTTC. Translated, it gives CASSIETVPLQETQYF.

CDR3 in amino acids: CSVDQQGSAFF. The CDR3 coding sequence is TGCAGCGTTGATCAGCAGGGCTCAGCTTTCTTT. The chain employs TRBV29-1 and TRBJ1-1, with D perhaps matching TRBD1 (5 bases). This CDR3 has 11 amino acids. The V end lost 3 bases, the J end lost 10 bases, and 12 bases lay between the germline ends. The germline V gene encodes CDR1 SQVTM and CDR2 ANQGSEA.

With respect to this clonotype: Compared with germline, one end of the junction differs, possibly owing to a read error. The V and J genes are TRBV5-5 and TRBJ2-4; D not certain. The CDR3 loop spans 16 amino acids. Germline V CDR1 and CDR2: SGHKS, YYEKEE (reference sequence). CDR3: CASSLASGIAKNIQCF. The CDR3 nucleotides read TGTGCCAGCAGCTTGGCTTCTGGGATAGCCAAAAACATTCAGTGCTTC.

This clonotype came up a few times. V gene TRBV29-1 combines with J gene TRBJ2-7; possibly TRBD1 for D (5 bases). The CDR3 is made up of 14 amino acids. V gave up 3 bases and J gave up 2 bases, with 14 bases separating them. Germline CDR1 reads SQVTM; CDR2 reads ANQGSEA. The CDR3 spells CSVEIAGRTYEQYF. For the CDR3, the DNA is TGCAGCGTTGAGATCGCAGGGCGTACCTACGAGCAGTACTTC.

The chain couples TRBV27 to TRBJ2-5, with 8 bases fitting TRBD2. Germline values: CDR1 MNHEY, CDR2 SMNVEV (reference sequence). The CDR3 is 16 residues long. V was pared by 3 bases and J by 2 bases, with 8 bases of the junction left unmatched. Written as DNA, the CDR3 is TGTGCCAGCAGTTTGGGTAGCGGGACGATACAAGAGACCCAGTACTTC. Its translation is CASSLGSGTIQETQYF.

This chain joins TRBV3-1 and TRBJ2-2, with D tentatively TRBD2 (5 bases). There are 14 residues in the CDR3. V lost 1 base to trimming and J lost 8 bases, with 11 bases between them. Germline-derived CDR1 and CDR2 are LGHDT and YNNKEL (reference sequence). The CDR3 DNA is TGTGCCAGCAGCCAAGTCGGGAAAGAAGGGGAGCTGTTTTTT. Its protein is CASSQVGKEGELFF.

This clonotype has just a few counts. The rearrangement links TRBV5-1 to TRBJ1-2, with 8 bases that match TRBD1. J lost 6 bases, V lost 4 bases, and 14 bases had no gene match. CDR3 length equals 16 residues. CDR1 is SGHRS and CDR2 is YFSETQ in the germline V gene. CDR3 nucleotides: TGCGCCAGCAGCACCGACCCGACAGGGGCGACGGATGGCTACACCTTC. Translation: CASSTDPTGATDGYTF.

The chain recombines TRBV3-1 with TRBJ1-5, with D unresolved. The germline CDR1 and CDR2 sequences are LGHDT and YNNKEL (reference sequence). The germline V and J ends were trimmed by 0 bases and 5 bases, with 11 bases remaining between them. This CDR3 contains 15 residues. This CDR3 reads CASSQDLDGYQPQHF. The CDR3 DNA reads as TGTGCCAGCAGCCAAGATCTTGACGGATATCAGCCCCAGCATTTT.

The chain uses TRBV20-1 and TRBJ1-4; D is ambiguous. CDR3 size: 13 residues. The V gene lost 2 bases and the J gene lost 5 bases, with 9 bases spanning the gap. The V gene's germline CDR1 is DFQATT and CDR2 SNEGSKA (reference sequence). As DNA, the CDR3 is TGCAGTGCTAGAAGAAGCGAAAATGAAAAACTGTTTTTT. This translates into CSARRSENEKLFF.

The chain carries TRBV6-5 and TRBJ1-4; unclear D gene. The V and J ends lost 5 bases and 5 bases respectively, with 12 bases between them. Per germline, CDR1 MNHEY and CDR2 SVGAGI. The CDR3 spans 14 residues. The CDR3 loop reads CASSARDKNEKLFF. CDR3 DNA sequence: TGTGCCAGCAGTGCCCGGGATAAAAATGAAAAACTGTTTTTT.

In the case of this clonotype: Germline is not matched at one junction end, which may reflect a read error. The rearrangement uses TRBV5-1 and TRBJ2-7, with D unresolved. CDR1 and CDR2 from the germline V gene are SGHRS and YFSETQ. The CDR3 spans 12 residues. CDR3 region: CASSLVGFERYF. Here the CDR3 DNA reads TGCGCCAGCAGCTTGGTGGGCTTTGAGCGGTACTTC.

This chain joins TRBV4-1 and TRBJ1-2; the D is unclear. The CDR3 runs 14 residues. Per germline, CDR1 MGHRA and CDR2 YSYEKL. Trimming left V 0 bases short and J 6 bases short, with 11 bases between. The CDR3 nucleotides read TGCGCCAGCAGCCAAGATGGAGTGAGGGATGGCTACACCTTC. It yields the protein CASSQDGVRDGYTF.

This clonotype was counted between two and nine times. The gene calls are TRBV5-1 and TRBJ1-6; D gene ambiguous. The V end lost 1 base, the J end lost 7 bases, and 18 bases lay between the germline ends. This CDR3 has 17 residues. Germline V gene sequence: CDR1 SGHRS, CDR2 YFSETQ. The CDR3 sequence is CASSLIDGGKGNSPLHF. DNA of the CDR3: TGCGCCAGCAGCTTGATCGACGGTGGGAAAGGGAATTCACCCCTCCACTTT.

The chain couples TRBV28 to TRBJ1-2, with D perhaps TRBD1 (6 bases). This CDR3 has 14 amino acids. V lost 2 bases and J 7 bases, leaving 14 bases between the germline ends. CDR1 is MDHEN, CDR2 SYDVKM, per germline. In nucleotides, the CDR3 is TGTGCCAGCAGTTTAGATCAGGGGATCGGTGGCTACACCTTC. This sequence encodes CASSLDQGIGGYTF.

This clonotype was observed at least ten times. The rearrangement uses TRBV4-1 and TRBJ2-7, with TRBD1 matching over 7 bases. Germline V gene data show CDR1 as MGHRA and CDR2 as YSYEKL. The CDR3 extends over 16 amino acids. Germline trimming cut 0 bases from V and 6 bases from J; bases unmatched to any gene: 11. CDR3 sequence: CASSQEGRGTVGEQYF. In DNA form, the CDR3 reads TGCGCCAGCAGCCAAGAAGGTAGAGGGACAGTCGGCGAGCAGTACTTC.

This chain links TRBV6-5 with TRBJ1-1, with a tentative D call TRBD1 (5 bases). Trimming shortened V by 4 bases and J by 1 base, and 13 bases separated the two germline ends. Germline values: CDR1 MNHEY, CDR2 SVGAGI. There are 15 residues in the CDR3. DNA of the CDR3: TGTGCCAGCAGTTTCTTCGGCGGGGGGAACACTGAAGCTTTCTTT. Protein product: CASSFFGGGNTEAFF.